These 11 T cell receptor beta chains share one sample of origin, sequenced in a study of blood T cell repertoires in COVID-19. Here immunoSEQ multiplex PCR was the method, and the copy in TCRdb shows in-frame clones only, minus some. This sample has roughly 170,000 clones; 79% occur once, and the top ten carry around 8.1%. Sample: peripheral blood. The receptors stem from a woman in her sixties with COVID-19, enrolled during active disease.

The V call is TRBV10-3, the J call TRBJ2-2; 8 bases are shared with TRBD2. Germline values: CDR1 ENHRY, CDR2 SYGVKD. The CDR3 has 21 residues. V lost 0 bases, J lost 3 bases, and 18 bases stayed unmatched. The CDR3 loop is CAISESASGGYTRGDTGELFF. The CDR3, as DNA: TGTGCCATCAGTGAGTCGGCCAGCGGGGGATACACCAGGGGCGACACCGGGGAGCTGTTTTTT.

This chain joins TRBV7-2 and TRBJ1-1; D unresolved. The length of the CDR3 is 14 residues. CDR1 SGHTA and CDR2 FQGNSA come from the germline V gene. Trimming took 1 base from V and 2 from J, leaving 8 bases between them. CDR3 bases: TGTGCCAGCAGCTTAGACCCTGGCAACACTGAAGCTTTCTTT. Amino acid sequence: CASSLDPGNTEAFF.

The rearrangement joins TRBV6-5 to TRBJ1-3, with D uncertain. This CDR3 spans 14 amino acids. The V gene lost 8 bases and the J gene lost 0 bases, with 11 bases spanning the gap. The germline V gene encodes CDR1 MNHEY and CDR2 SVGAGI. CDR3 protein: CASVALSSGNTIYF. DNA for the CDR3: TGTGCCAGCGTTGCGTTGAGCTCTGGAAACACCATATATTTT.

V and J are TRBV5-5 and TRBJ1-4; D gene uncertain. Germline loops: CDR1 SGHKS, CDR2 YYEKEE (reference sequence). The CDR3 contains 13 residues. Between the trimmed V and J ends, which lost 7 bases and 5 bases, there was a span of 12 bases. CDR3 in DNA: TGTGCCAGCGCAGAGGCGGTAAATGAAAAACTGTTTTTT. It encodes CASAEAVNEKLFF.

The chain uses TRBV4-1 and TRBJ2-1; D remains unclear. Trimming removed 0 bases at V and 0 bases at J, with 9 bases between. The CDR3 runs to 16 residues. Germline V gene lookup returns CDR1 MGHRA and CDR2 YSYEKL. The CDR3 nucleotides read TGCGCCAGCAGCCAAGAGGCGGCAGTCTCCTACAATGAGCAGTTCTTC. This translates into CASSQEAAVSYNEQFF.

The chain has TRBV28 and TRBJ2-7, with D unclear. From germline, CDR1 is MDHEN and CDR2 SYDVKM. The length of the CDR3 is 16 residues. Trimming took 9 bases from V and 3 from J, leaving 24 bases between them. CDR3 region: CASRDLLGPSFYEQYF. The CDR3 DNA is TGTGCCAGTCGCGATTTACTGGGCCCCTCATTCTACGAGCAGTACTTC.

The V and J genes are TRBV5-5 and TRBJ1-6; no reliable D call. The germline CDR1 and CDR2 sequences are SGHKS and YYEKEE (reference sequence). The V gene lost 3 bases and the J gene lost 8 bases, with 9 bases spanning the gap. CDR3 length equals 13 residues. CDR3 in amino acids: CASSSELYSPLHF. The CDR3 nucleotides read TGTGCCAGCAGCTCGGAGCTGTATTCACCCCTCCACTTT.

V and J are TRBV27 and TRBJ1-4; D is unresolved. V shed 11 bases and J shed 0 bases, with 16 bases lying between them. The CDR3 has 15 residues. CDR1 is MNHEY, CDR2 SMNVEV, per germline (reference sequence). CDR3: CAGSHRTSTNEKLFF. CDR3 nucleotides: TGTGCCGGGAGCCACCGCACCTCAACTAATGAAAAACTGTTTTTT.

The chain joins TRBV28 to TRBJ1-1, with 7 bases identical to TRBD1. V shed 2 bases and J 4 bases; nucleotides not matched to a gene: 7. Germline assignment: CDR1 MDHEN and CDR2 SYDVKM. The CDR3 has 15 residues. This CDR3 reads CASSLPDRATTEAFF. In DNA, the CDR3 is TGTGCCAGCAGTTTACCCGACAGGGCGACCACTGAAGCTTTCTTT.

This clone was found a few times. V usage is TRBV4-1 and J usage is TRBJ2-5; 8 bases fit TRBD2. The ends lost 4 bases at V and 3 bases at J; junction bases unmatched: 4. Germline CDR1 reads MGHRA; CDR2 reads YSYEKL. The CDR3 loop spans 14 amino acids. The CDR3 is CASSLAGREETQYF. The CDR3 nucleotides read TGCGCCAGCAGCCTAGCGGGAAGGGAAGAGACCCAGTACTTC.

The V and J genes are TRBV18 and TRBJ2-2, with D perhaps TRBD2 (6 bases). In germline, CDR1 is KGHSH, CDR2 LQKENI. The CDR3 is made up of 16 amino acids. Trimming shortened V by 1 base and J by 4 bases, and 13 bases separated the two germline ends. CDR3 sequence: CASSPLPGGFTGELFF. CDR3 nucleotides: TGTGCCAGCTCACCACTCCCCGGGGGTTTCACCGGGGAGCTGTTTTTT. Full variable domain (outside the CDR3, taken from reference TRBV18 and TRBJ2-2): NAGVMQNPRHLVRRRGQEARLRCSPMKGHSHVYWYRQLPEEGLKFMVYLQKENIIDESGMPKERFSAEFPKEGPSILRIQQVVRGDSAAYFCASSPLPGGFTGELFFGEGSRLTVL.